These 27 T cell receptor beta chains came from one sample sequenced in a study of shared clonotypes between healthy human individuals. The protocol was immunoSEQ multiplex PCR, while the TCRdb copy is restricted to in-frame clones and leaves out a portion. The sample lists roughly 300,000 clones, around nine tenths occurring once. Sequences were obtained from memory CD8+ T cells sorted from blood. The subset denotes: CD45RO+ cells pooled with CCR7-negative TemRA cells. The receptors were gathered from a man between 18 and 29 years old in good health.

The chain is built from TRBV11-2 and TRBJ2-1, with D unclear. V shed 1 base and J shed 11 bases, with 6 bases lying between them. CDR1 is SGHAT and CDR2 is FQNNGV in the germline V gene. This CDR3 is built from 11 residues. The CDR3 spells CASSLGPKQFF. CDR3 coding DNA: TGTGCCAGCAGCTTAGGGCCAAAGCAGTTCTTC.

In nucleotides, the CDR3 is TGTGCCAGCACCGCGGAGGACAGGGTGAACGATCAATCTGGAAACACCATATATTTT. This codes for CASTAEDRVNDQSGNTIYF. The chain joins TRBV7-9 to TRBJ1-3; 8 nucleotides align to TRBD1. CDR1 and CDR2 from the germline V gene are SEHNR and FQNEAQ (reference sequence). V lost 7 bases, J lost 1 base, and 18 bases stayed unmatched. The CDR3 is made up of 19 amino acids.

CDR3 DNA sequence: TGTGCCAGCAGCCTCGGACAGGGGGATTCCTACGAGCAGTACTTC. It codes for CASSLGQGDSYEQYF. The chain recombines TRBV7-8 with TRBJ2-7; TRBD1 matches 10 bases. Trimming cost V 5 bases and J 1 base; bases outside gene matches: 5. This CDR3 spans 15 amino acids. Germline V gene sequence: CDR1 SGHVS, CDR2 FQNEAQ. Full variable domain (rest looked up from reference TRBV7-8 and TRBJ2-7): GAGVSQSPRYKVAKRGQDVALRCDPISGHVSLFWYQQALGQGPEFLTYFQNEAQLDKSGLPSDRFFAERPEGSVSTLKIQRTQQEDSAVYLCASSLGQGDSYEQYFGPGTRLTVT.

This chain links TRBV11-3 with TRBJ2-1; no clear D. V shed 1 base and J shed 6 bases, with 10 bases lying between them. The CDR3 is 14 residues long. CDR1 is SGHNT and CDR2 is YENEEA in the germline V gene. CDR3 loop: CASSLGAGFNEQFF. The CDR3 DNA is TGTGCCAGCAGCTTAGGGGCCGGGTTCAATGAGCAGTTCTTC.

The rearrangement joins TRBV27 to TRBJ1-1; unclear D gene. The CDR3 spans 14 residues. Germline V lookup: CDR1 MNHEY, CDR2 SMNVEV (reference sequence). V was cut by 4 bases and J by 5 bases, with 14 bases left in between. CDR3 nucleotide sequence: TGTGCCAGCAGTTCCTCAGGAGTGGCAACTGAAGCTTTCTTT. Translation gives CASSSSGVATEAFF.

The chain recombines TRBV5-6 with TRBJ1-4, with 7 nucleotides matching TRBD1. The CDR3 runs 13 residues. The junction had 4 bases not matched to a gene; V was cut back by 4 bases and J by 7 bases. Per germline, CDR1 SGHDT and CDR2 YYEEEE. The CDR3 nucleotides read TGTGCCAGCAGCGGGGACAGTTCTGAAAAACTGTTTTTT. Translating gives CASSGDSSEKLFF.

V and J are TRBV5-1 and TRBJ2-7, with 13 bases identical to TRBD2. CDR1 and CDR2 from the germline V gene are SGHRS and YFSETQ. V shed 2 bases, J shed 4 bases, and the junction held 3 bases outside the gene matches. This CDR3 spans 15 amino acids. The CDR3 region has the DNA TGCGCCAGCAGCTTACTAGCGGGAGGGGGATACGAGCAGTACTTC. It yields the protein CASSLLAGGGYEQYF.

This chain uses TRBV25-1 with TRBJ2-2; TRBD1 aligns across 10 bases. V dropped 1 base and J dropped 6; count of bases not matched to a gene: 8. This CDR3 is 17 amino acids long. Germline CDR1 and CDR2: MGHDK and SYGVNS. CDR3 DNA sequence: TGTGCCAGCAGTGAATCCCGAGGACAGGGGGAAGCCGGGGAGCTGTTTTTT. This encodes CASSESRGQGEAGELFF.

The chain combines TRBV10-3 with TRBJ2-5; D gene ambiguous. V was cut by 2 bases and J by 5 bases, with 9 bases left in between. Germline CDR1 is ENHRY and CDR2 is SYGVKD. This CDR3 is built from 13 residues. This CDR3 is CAISEPNSETQYF. The DNA for the CDR3 is TGTGCCATCAGTGAGCCCAACAGCGAGACCCAGTACTTC.

The chain combines TRBV5-6 with TRBJ2-2, with 7 bases aligning to TRBD1. Germline V lookup: CDR1 SGHDT, CDR2 YYEEEE. The CDR3 sequence is 16 residues long. Trimming took 0 bases from V and 7 from J; bases not matched to a gene: 9. The CDR3, as DNA: TGTGCCAGCAGCTTGGAGCTGACAGGGCTTGGCGGGGAGCTGTTTTTT. Its translation is CASSLELTGLGGELFF.

The chain is built from TRBV6-5 and TRBJ2-5, with D possibly matching TRBD2 (6 bases). V lost 2 bases and J 5 bases, leaving 9 bases between the germline ends. The CDR3 consists of 13 residues. CDR1 MNHEY and CDR2 SVGAGI come from the germline V gene. The CDR3 here is CASSYGGAETQYF. The DNA of the CDR3 is TGTGCCAGCAGTTACGGCGGGGCGGAGACCCAGTACTTC.

The V gene is TRBV7-9, the J gene TRBJ2-7; possibly TRBD1 or TRBD2 for D (5 bases each). From germline, CDR1 is SEHNR and CDR2 FQNEAQ (reference sequence). The V end lost 5 bases, the J end lost 0 bases, and 17 bases lay between the germline ends. The CDR3 contains 16 residues. The CDR3 nucleotides read TGTGCCAGCAGCCCTCCTACCGGGGCAAGCTCCTACGAGCAGTACTTC. Protein sequence: CASSPPTGASSYEQYF. Variable domain in full (rest from reference TRBV7-9 and TRBJ2-7): DTGVSQNPRHKITKRGQNVTFRCDPISEHNRLYWYRQTLGQGPEFLTYFQNEAQLEKSRLLSDRFSAERPKGSFSTLEIQRTEQGDSAMYLCASSPPTGASSYEQYFGPGTRLTVT.

V gene TRBV5-6 combines with J gene TRBJ2-3, with TRBD2 matching 13 bases. Germline trimming cut 5 bases from V and 0 bases from J; bases unmatched to any gene: 9. Germline lookup yields CDR1 SGHDT and CDR2 YYEEEE. The CDR3 totals 18 residues. For the CDR3, the DNA is TGTGCCAGCAGGCGACTAGCGGGAGGTCTCACAAGCACAGATACGCAGTATTTT. This gives the protein CASRRLAGGLTSTDTQYF. The whole variable domain, remainder taken from reference TRBV5-6 and TRBJ2-3, is DAGVTQSPTHLIKTRGQQVTLRCSPKSGHDTVSWYQQALGQGPQFIFQYYEEEERQRGNFPDRFSGHQFPNYSSELNVNALLLGDSALYLCASRRLAGGLTSTDTQYFGPGTRLTVL.

The genes are TRBV13 and TRBJ2-5, with 7 bases aligning to TRBD2. With V trimmed by 6 bases and J by 4 bases, 8 bases remained unmatched. This CDR3 is built from 14 residues. CDR1 PRHDT and CDR2 FYEKMQ come from the germline V gene (reference sequence). The CDR3 bases are TGTGCCAGCAGTGGCCCGGGGGGACGAGAGACCCAGTACTTC. Its translation: CASSGPGGRETQYF.

V is TRBV5-6 and J is TRBJ2-7; D possibly matches TRBD1 or TRBD2 (5 bases each). V lost 0 bases, J lost 7 bases, and 8 bases lay in between. The CDR3 contains 12 residues. Germline V gives CDR1 SGHDT, CDR2 YYEEEE. The CDR3 DNA reads as TGTGCCAGCAGCTTGGATGAGGGGGAGCAGTACTTC. Amino acids: CASSLDEGEQYF.

V and J are TRBV7-9 and TRBJ2-1; TRBD2 aligns across 9 bases. Germline assignment: CDR1 SEHNR and CDR2 FQNEAQ (reference sequence). The CDR3 length is 15 residues. Trimming removed 7 bases from V and 2 bases from J; junction bases left unmatched: 6. The CDR3 spells CASTYLAGTYNEQFF. The CDR3 coding sequence is TGTGCCAGCACCTATCTAGCGGGAACCTACAATGAGCAGTTCTTC.

CDR3 nucleotide sequence: TGTGCCAGCAGCAGAGGACTGATCTACGAGCAGTACTTC. This translates into CASSRGLIYEQYF. The chain combines TRBV7-9 with TRBJ2-7; a weak D match, TRBD2 (5 bases). The germline V and J ends were trimmed by 5 bases and 3 bases, with 11 bases remaining between them. The CDR3 length is 13 residues. CDR1 is SEHNR and CDR2 is FQNEAQ in the germline V gene (reference sequence).

The rearrangement links TRBV5-6 to TRBJ2-3; 9 positions match TRBD1. The CDR3 extends over 15 amino acids. Losses at the gene ends were 0 bases for V and 1 base for J; bases not matched to a gene: 0. Germline values: CDR1 SGHDT, CDR2 YYEEEE. The CDR3 region has the DNA TGTGCCAGCAGCTTGGGGACAGGGGGCACAGATACGCAGTATTTT. Protein product: CASSLGTGGTDTQYF.

The chain recombines TRBV6-6 with TRBJ1-4; 10 nucleotides match TRBD1. V shed 6 bases and J 8 bases; nucleotides not matched to a gene: 6. Germline lookup yields CDR1 MNHNY and CDR2 SVGAGI (reference sequence). This CDR3 has 14 residues. CDR3 region: CASSPGQGGEKLFF. DNA of the CDR3: TGTGCCAGCAGCCCTGGACAGGGGGGGGAAAAACTGTTTTTT.

The chain employs TRBV4-3 and TRBJ2-7, with D perhaps TRBD1 or TRBD2 (5 bases each). In germline, CDR1 is LGHNA, CDR2 YSLEER. The CDR3 is 16 residues long. V was clipped by 1 base and J by 7 bases, with 20 bases between them. The DNA for the CDR3 is TGCGCCAGCAGCCAAGGGCCTAAGGGACGGGCAGCGGAGCAGTACTTC. Encoded protein: CASSQGPKGRAAEQYF.

The chain couples TRBV2 to TRBJ2-2; possible D gene TRBD1, 6 bases. The germline V gene has CDR1 SNHLY and CDR2 FYNNEI. The CDR3 is 14 amino acids. V was pared by 8 bases and J by 3 bases, with 13 bases between. CDR3 sequence: CASPRGQDTGELFF. CDR3 nucleotide sequence: TGTGCCAGCCCCAGGGGTCAGGACACCGGGGAGCTGTTTTTT.

This clone was found once. This rearrangement joins TRBV29-1 to TRBJ2-1; 7 bases fit TRBD1. V shed 4 bases and J 2 bases; nucleotides not matched to a gene: 2. The CDR3 contains 13 residues. The V gene's germline CDR1 is SQVTM and CDR2 ANQGSEA. The CDR3 sequence: CSVGQGTYNEQFF. The CDR3 nucleotides read TGCAGCGTTGGACAGGGCACCTACAATGAGCAGTTCTTC.

This clone was counted many times. The chain has TRBV12-5 and TRBJ2-7, with D perhaps TRBD1 (6 bases). V lost 3 bases and J lost 3, with 9 bases in between. This CDR3 comprises 13 residues. Germline V gives CDR1 LGHNT, CDR2 FRNRAP. The chain's CDR3 is CASGFDRNYEQYF. The DNA for the CDR3 is TGTGCTAGTGGTTTCGACAGGAACTACGAGCAGTACTTC.

This chain uses TRBV7-2 with TRBJ2-7; 11 bases are shared with TRBD1. The V segment lost 2 bases and the J segment 0 bases; nucleotides outside the gene matches: 12. CDR3 length: 19 amino acids. In germline, CDR1 is SGHTA, CDR2 FQGNSA. DNA of the CDR3: TGTGCCAGCAGCTTAACGCCGGGGACAGGGGGGTATAGCTCCTACGAGCAGTACTTC. Its translation is CASSLTPGTGGYSSYEQYF.

The CDR3 nucleotides read TGCGCCAGCAGCCAAATGTTTAGGGGGCCGGAGTATGGCTACACCTTC. Protein sequence: CASSQMFRGPEYGYTF. This chain uses TRBV4-1 with TRBJ1-2, with 7 bases that match TRBD1. The CDR3 has 16 amino acids. Per germline, CDR1 MGHRA and CDR2 YSYEKL. The junction had 11 bases not matched to a gene; V was cut back by 2 bases and J by 5 bases.

The sample holds many counts of this clone. The J gene is TRBJ2-1, the V gene TRBV7-2; no clear D. This CDR3 is built from 15 residues. CDR1 and CDR2 from the germline V gene are SGHTA and FQGNSA. The V and J ends lost 7 bases and 3 bases respectively, with 16 bases between them. This chain's CDR3 is CASTLGSPNYNEQFF. CDR3 bases: TGTGCCAGCACCCTGGGTAGCCCGAACTACAATGAGCAGTTCTTC.

In its sample, this clone was seen a few times. The CDR3 coding sequence is TGTGCCAGCAGCGAGAACACCGGGGAGCTGTTTTTT. Protein product: CASSENTGELFF. V gene TRBV9 combines with J gene TRBJ2-2, with unresolved D. Deletions cut 3 bases from V and 1 base from J, with 1 base between. Germline V gene sequence: CDR1 SGDLS, CDR2 YYNGEE. This CDR3 region has 12 residues.